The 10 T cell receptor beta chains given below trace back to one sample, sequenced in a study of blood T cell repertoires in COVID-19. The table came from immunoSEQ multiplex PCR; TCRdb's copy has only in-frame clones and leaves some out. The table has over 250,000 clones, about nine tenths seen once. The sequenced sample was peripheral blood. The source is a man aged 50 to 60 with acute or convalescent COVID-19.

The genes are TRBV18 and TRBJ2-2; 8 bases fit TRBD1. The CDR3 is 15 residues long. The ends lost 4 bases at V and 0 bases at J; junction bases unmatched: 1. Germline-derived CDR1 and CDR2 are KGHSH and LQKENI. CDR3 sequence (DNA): TGTGCCAGCTCACTGGGACAGGCGAACACCGGGGAGCTGTTTTTT. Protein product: CASSLGQANTGELFF.

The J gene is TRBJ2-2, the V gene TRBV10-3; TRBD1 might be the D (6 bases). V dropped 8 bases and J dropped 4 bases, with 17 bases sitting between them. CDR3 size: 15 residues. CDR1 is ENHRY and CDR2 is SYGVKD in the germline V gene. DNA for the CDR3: TGTGCCATCGATTCCGGGACACCGGGCACCGGGGAGCTGTTTTTT. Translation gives CAIDSGTPGTGELFF.

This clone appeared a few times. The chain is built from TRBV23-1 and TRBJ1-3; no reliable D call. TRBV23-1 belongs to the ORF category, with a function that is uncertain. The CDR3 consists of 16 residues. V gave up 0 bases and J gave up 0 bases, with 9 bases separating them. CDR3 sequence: CASSQSYGSSGNTIYF. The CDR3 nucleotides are TGCGCCAGCAGTCAATCGTACGGGAGCTCTGGAAACACCATATATTTT.

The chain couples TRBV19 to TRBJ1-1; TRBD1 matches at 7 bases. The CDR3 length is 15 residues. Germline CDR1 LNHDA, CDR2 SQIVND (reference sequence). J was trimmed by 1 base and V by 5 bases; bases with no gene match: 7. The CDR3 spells CASSVRDSRNTEAFF. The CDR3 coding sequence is TGTGCCAGTAGTGTCCGGGACAGCAGGAACACTGAAGCTTTCTTT.

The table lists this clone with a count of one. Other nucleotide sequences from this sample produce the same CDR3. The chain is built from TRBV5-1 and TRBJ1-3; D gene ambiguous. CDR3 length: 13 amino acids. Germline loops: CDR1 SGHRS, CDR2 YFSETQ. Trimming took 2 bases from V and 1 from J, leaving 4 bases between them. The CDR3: CASSLASGNTIYF. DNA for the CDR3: TGCGCCAGCAGCTTAGCATCTGGAAACACCATATATTTT.

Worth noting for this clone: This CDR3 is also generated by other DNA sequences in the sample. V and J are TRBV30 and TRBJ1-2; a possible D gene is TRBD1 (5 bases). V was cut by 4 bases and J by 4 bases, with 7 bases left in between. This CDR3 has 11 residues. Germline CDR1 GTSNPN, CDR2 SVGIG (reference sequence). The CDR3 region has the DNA TGTGCCTGGACAGGGTTCTATGGCTACACCTTC. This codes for CAWTGFYGYTF.

Here the CDR3 reads CSTRQTNYGYTF. The CDR3 DNA is TGCAGCACCCGACAGACTAACTATGGCTACACCTTC. The chain carries TRBV29-1 and TRBJ1-2, with D possibly being TRBD1 (5 bases). Trimming left V 8 bases short and J 0 bases short, with 10 bases between. This CDR3 is 12 amino acids long. Germline lookup yields CDR1 SQVTM and CDR2 ANQGSEA. Full variable domain (remainder filled in from reference TRBV29-1 and TRBJ1-2): SAVISQKPSRDICQRGTSLTIQCQVDSQVTMMFWYRQQPGQSLTLIATANQGSEATYESGFVIDKFPISRPNLTFSTLTVSNMSPEDSSIYLCSTRQTNYGYTFGSGTRLTVV.

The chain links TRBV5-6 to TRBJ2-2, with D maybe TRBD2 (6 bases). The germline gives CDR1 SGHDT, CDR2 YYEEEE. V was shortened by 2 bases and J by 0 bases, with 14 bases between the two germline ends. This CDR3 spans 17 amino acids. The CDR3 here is CASSLVDGGANTGELFF. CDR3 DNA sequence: TGTGCCAGCAGCTTAGTCGACGGCGGGGCGAACACCGGGGAGCTGTTTTTT.

CDR3 sequence reads: CASSRDRGRTNEKLFF. The CDR3 nucleotides read TGTGCCAGCAGTCGCGACAGGGGGAGAACTAATGAAAAACTGTTTTTT. V usage is TRBV3-1 (or the pseudogene TRBV3-2) and J usage is TRBJ1-4; 9 bases match TRBD1. Trimming removed 6 bases from V and 1 base from J; junction bases left unmatched: 6. The CDR3 runs to 16 residues. Germline CDR1 reads LGHDT; CDR2 reads YNNKEL (reference sequence).

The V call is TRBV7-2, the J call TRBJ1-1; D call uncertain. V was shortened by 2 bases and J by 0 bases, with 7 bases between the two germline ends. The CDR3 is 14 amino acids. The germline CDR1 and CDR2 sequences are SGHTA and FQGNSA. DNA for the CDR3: TGTGCCAGCAGCTTATTCCTTATGAACACTGAAGCTTTCTTT. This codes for CASSLFLMNTEAFF.